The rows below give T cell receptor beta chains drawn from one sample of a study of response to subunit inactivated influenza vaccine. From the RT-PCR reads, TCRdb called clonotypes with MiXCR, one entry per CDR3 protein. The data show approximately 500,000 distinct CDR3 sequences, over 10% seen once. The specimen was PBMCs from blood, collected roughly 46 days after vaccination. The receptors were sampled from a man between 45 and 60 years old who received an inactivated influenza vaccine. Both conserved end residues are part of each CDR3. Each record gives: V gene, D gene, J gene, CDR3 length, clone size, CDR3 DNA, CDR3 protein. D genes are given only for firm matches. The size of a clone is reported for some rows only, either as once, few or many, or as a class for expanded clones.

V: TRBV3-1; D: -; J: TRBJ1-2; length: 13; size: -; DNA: TGTGCCAGCAGCCAAGATCGCAGGCAGGGCTACACCTTC; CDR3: CASSQDRRQGYTF
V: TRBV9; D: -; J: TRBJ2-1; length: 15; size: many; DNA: TGTGCCAGCAGCCCCTCGTGGGGGGCTTACAATGAGCAGTTCTTC; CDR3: CASSPSWGAYNEQFF
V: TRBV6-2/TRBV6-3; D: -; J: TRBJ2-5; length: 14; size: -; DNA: TGTGCCAGCGAGGACTTCTCCCGTTTTCGGACCCAGTACTTC; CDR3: CASEDFSRFRTQYF
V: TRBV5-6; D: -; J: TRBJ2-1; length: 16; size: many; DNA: TGTGCCAGCAGCTTGGGTAGTCAGAGCTCCTACAATGAGCAGTTCTTC; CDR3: CASSLGSQSSYNEQFF
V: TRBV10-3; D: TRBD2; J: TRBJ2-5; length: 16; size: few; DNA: TGTGCCATCAGTTCTCTGACTAGCGGGAGTATGGAGACCCAGTACTTC; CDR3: CAISSLTSGSMETQYF
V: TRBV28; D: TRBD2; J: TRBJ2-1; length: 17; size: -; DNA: TGTGCCAGCAGTATCGGGACTAGCGGGGGGATAAACAATGAGCAGTTCTTC; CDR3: CASSIGTSGGINNEQFF
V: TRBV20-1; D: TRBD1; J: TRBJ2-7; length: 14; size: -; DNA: TGCAGTGCCCGTGGGACAGGGGACCCGTACGAGCAGTACTTC; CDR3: CSARGTGDPYEQYF
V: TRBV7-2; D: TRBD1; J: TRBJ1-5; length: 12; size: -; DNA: TGTGCCAGCAGCTTGATGGGACAGGTACGGCATTTT; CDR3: CASSLMGQVRHF
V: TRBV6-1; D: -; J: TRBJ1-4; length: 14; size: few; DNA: TGTGCCAGCAGGGATGTGGTCAAGAATGAAAAACTGTTTTTT; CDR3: CASRDVVKNEKLFF
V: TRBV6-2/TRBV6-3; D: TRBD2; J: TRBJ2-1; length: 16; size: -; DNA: TGTGCCAGCAGTCAATTGGGACTAGCGGGAGCCAATGAGCAGTTCTTC; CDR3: CASSQLGLAGANEQFF
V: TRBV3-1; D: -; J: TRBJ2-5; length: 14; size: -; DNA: TGTGCCAGCAGCCAAGTAGCAGGTTCAGAGACCCAGTACTTC; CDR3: CASSQVAGSETQYF
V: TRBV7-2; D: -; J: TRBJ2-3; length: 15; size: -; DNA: TGTGCCAGCAGCTTATTTGCAGGGCTCACAGATACGCAGTATTTT; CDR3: CASSLFAGLTDTQYF
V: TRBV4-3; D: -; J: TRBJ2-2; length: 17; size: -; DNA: TGCGCCAGCAGCCAAGACCGCGGCGCCGGGTACGGCGGGGAGCTGTTTTTT; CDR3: CASSQDRGAGYGGELFF
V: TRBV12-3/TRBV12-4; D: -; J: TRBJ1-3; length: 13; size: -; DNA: TGTGCCAGCAGTTACGACAGGGGAAACACCATATATTTT; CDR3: CASSYDRGNTIYF
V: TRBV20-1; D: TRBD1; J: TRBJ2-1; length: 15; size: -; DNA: TGCAGTGCTAAAACACCGGGACAGGGTCGGTATGAGCAGTTCTTC; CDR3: CSAKTPGQGRYEQFF
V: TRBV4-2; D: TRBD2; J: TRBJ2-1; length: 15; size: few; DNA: TGTGCCAGCAGCCATGGCGGGGGGGCTCAAAATGAGCAGTTCTTC; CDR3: CASSHGGGAQNEQFF
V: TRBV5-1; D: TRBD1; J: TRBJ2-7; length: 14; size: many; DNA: TGCGCCAGCAGCTTGACCGGGACAGACTACGAGCAGTACTTC; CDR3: CASSLTGTDYEQYF
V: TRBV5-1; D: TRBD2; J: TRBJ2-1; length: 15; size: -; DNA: TGCGCCAGCGCAGCGGGGCCCGACCCCTACAATGAGCAGTTCTTC; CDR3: CASAAGPDPYNEQFF
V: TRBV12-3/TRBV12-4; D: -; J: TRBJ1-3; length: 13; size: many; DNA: TGTGCCAGCAGTTTAGAGGGTGGAAACACCATATATTTT; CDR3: CASSLEGGNTIYF
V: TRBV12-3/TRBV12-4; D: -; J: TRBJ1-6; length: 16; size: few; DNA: TGTGCCAGCAGCCTCCCCCCGGCAGGGCCGAATTCACCCCTCCACTTT; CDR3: CASSLPPAGPNSPLHF
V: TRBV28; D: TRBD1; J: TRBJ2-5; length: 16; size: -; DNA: TGTGCCAGCAGTTCCGGACAGGGGGCTCGTTCCGAGACCCAGTACTTC; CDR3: CASSSGQGARSETQYF
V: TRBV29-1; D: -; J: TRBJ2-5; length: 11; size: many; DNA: TGCAGCGACGACAGTCCTGAGACCCAGTACTTC; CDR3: CSDDSPETQYF
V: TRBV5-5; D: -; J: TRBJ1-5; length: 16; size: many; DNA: TGTGCCAGCAGCTTGGCCCCAACACGGACGAATCAGCCCCAGCATTTT; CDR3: CASSLAPTRTNQPQHF
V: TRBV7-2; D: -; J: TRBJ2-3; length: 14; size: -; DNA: TGTGCCAGTACGGAACGGACTTTCACAGATACGCAGTATTTT; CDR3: CASTERTFTDTQYF
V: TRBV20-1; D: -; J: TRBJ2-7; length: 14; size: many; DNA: TGCAGTGCTAGAATCCGGGACCTATCCTACGAGCAGTACTTC; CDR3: CSARIRDLSYEQYF
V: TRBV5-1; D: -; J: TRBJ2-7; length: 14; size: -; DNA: TGCGCCAGCAGCCCGATGGGGGCTTCCTACGAGCAGTACTTC; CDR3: CASSPMGASYEQYF
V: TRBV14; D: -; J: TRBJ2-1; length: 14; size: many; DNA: TGTGCCAGCAGCCCCGGGTTTTCCTACAATGAGCAGTTCTTC; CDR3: CASSPGFSYNEQFF
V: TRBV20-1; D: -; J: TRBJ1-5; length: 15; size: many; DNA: TGCAGTGCTAGCCCACTCGGGGGAAGCAATCAGCCCCAGCATTTT; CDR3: CSASPLGGSNQPQHF
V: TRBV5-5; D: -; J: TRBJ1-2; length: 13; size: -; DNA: TGTGCCAGCAGCTCGAGACAGGTTTATGGCTACACCTTC; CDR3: CASSSRQVYGYTF
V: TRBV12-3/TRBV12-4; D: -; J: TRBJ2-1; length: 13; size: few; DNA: TGTGCCAGCAGAGTGGGGGCGGGCAATGAGCAGTTCTTC; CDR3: CASRVGAGNEQFF
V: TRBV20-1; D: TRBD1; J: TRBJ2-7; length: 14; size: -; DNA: TGCAGTGCTTTGGGACAGGATGTCCTCTACGAGCAGTACTTC; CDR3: CSALGQDVLYEQYF
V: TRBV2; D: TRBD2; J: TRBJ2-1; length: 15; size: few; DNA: TGTGCCAGCAGTGGGACTAGCGGGAGGGCGGGGGAGCAGTTCTTC; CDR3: CASSGTSGRAGEQFF
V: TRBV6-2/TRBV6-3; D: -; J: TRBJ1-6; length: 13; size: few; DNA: TGTGCCAGCAGAGACAGCCGTGATTCACCCCTCCACTTT; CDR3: CASRDSRDSPLHF
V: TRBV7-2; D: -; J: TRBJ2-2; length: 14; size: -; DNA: TGTGCCAGCAGCTCCAGAGGGTACACCGGGGAGCTGTTTTTT; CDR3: CASSSRGYTGELFF
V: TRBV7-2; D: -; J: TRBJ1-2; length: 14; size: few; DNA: TGTGCCAGCAACCACGCCGGGACGGGCTATGGCTACACCTTC; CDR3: CASNHAGTGYGYTF
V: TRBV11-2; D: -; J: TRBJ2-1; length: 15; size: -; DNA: TGTGCCAGCAGCTTAGTAGGGACTTCCTTCAATGAGCAGTTCTTC; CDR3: CASSLVGTSFNEQFF
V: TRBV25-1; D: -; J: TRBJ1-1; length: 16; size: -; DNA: TGTGCCAGCAGTGATCCCTCAGGGTGGTTGAAGACTGAAGCTTTCTTT; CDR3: CASSDPSGWLKTEAFF
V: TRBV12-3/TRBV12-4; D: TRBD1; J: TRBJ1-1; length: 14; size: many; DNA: TGTGCCAGCAGTTTGGGACAGGGGTTAACTGAAGCTTTCTTT; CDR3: CASSLGQGLTEAFF
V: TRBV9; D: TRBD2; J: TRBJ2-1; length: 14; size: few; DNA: TGTGCCAGCAGCCACCCCGGGGGGGCTGTTGAGCAGTTCTTC; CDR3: CASSHPGGAVEQFF
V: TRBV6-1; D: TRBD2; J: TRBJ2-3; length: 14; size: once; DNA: TGTGCCAGCAGTCGGGGGGGGCAGACAGATACGCAGTATTTT; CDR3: CASSRGGQTDTQYF
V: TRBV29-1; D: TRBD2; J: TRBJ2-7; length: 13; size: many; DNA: TGCAGCGTTAGACTAGCGGGAATCTACGAGCAGTACTTC; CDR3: CSVRLAGIYEQYF
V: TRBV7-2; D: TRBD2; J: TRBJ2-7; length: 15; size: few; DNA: TGTGCCAGCAGCCCAGGGTCGCTAGCGGATAACGAGCAGTACTTC; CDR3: CASSPGSLADNEQYF
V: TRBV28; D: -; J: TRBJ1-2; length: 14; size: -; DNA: TGTGCCAGCAGTTTCCAGGGTCCTAACTATGGCTACACCTTC; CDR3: CASSFQGPNYGYTF